This T cell receptor (beta chain) originates from a study of PD-1 blockade in classical Hodgkin lymphoma. Study-level results: Reported baseline diversity: healthy donors highest, relapsed/refractory patients lowest. While CD8+ TCR diversity did not rise significantly by C4D1, CD4+ TCR diversity did. Underlying causes for the observed repertoire differences were not defined, possibly disease activity or prior therapy.

The CDR3 extends over 16 amino acids. Germline assignment: CDR1 SGHVS and CDR2 FNYEAQ. Losses at the gene ends were 5 bases for V and 3 bases for J; bases not matched to a gene: 12. The repertoire was sequenced with immunoSEQ multiplex PCR; TCRdb's copy has only in-frame clones and lacks some. This table holds 6,700 or so clones, approximately 71% found once. This clone showed up just a few times. Its cognate antigen is unknown. The time point: cycle 4 day 1 (C4D1), after less than seven weeks of nivolumab. Every single patient, without exception, relapsed after autologous stem cell transplantation, and brentuximab vedotin exposure varied. Through magnetic negative selection, CD8+ T cells were separated from PBMCs that had been thawed. Progressive disease, partial response or complete response was each patient's best response.

This chain joins TRBV7-6 and TRBJ1-2, with 7 bases fitting TRBD1. The TCR comes from a human donor with classical Hodgkin lymphoma. Sequenced material: CD8+ T cells from blood, taken before the fourth cycle of nivolumab. Here the CDR3 reads CASSPTTGLGYYGYTF. CDR3 coding DNA: TGTGCCAGCAGCCCAACGACAGGGCTCGGATACTATGGCTACACCTTC.